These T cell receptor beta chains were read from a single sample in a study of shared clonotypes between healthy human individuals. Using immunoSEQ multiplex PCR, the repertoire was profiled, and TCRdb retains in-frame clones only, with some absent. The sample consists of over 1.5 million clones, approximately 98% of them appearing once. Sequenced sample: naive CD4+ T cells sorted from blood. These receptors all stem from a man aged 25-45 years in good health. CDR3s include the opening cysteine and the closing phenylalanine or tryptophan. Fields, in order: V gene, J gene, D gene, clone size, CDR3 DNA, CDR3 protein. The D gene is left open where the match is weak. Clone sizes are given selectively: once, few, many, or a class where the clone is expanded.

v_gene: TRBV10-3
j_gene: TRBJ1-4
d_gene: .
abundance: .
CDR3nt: TGTGCCATCAGTGACCCCAGGGAGGATGCTGAAAAACTGTTTTTT
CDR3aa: CAISDPREDAEKLFF

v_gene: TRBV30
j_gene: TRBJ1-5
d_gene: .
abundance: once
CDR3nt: TGTGCCTGGAGTACCACAGGGAATCAGCCCCAGCATTTT
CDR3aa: CAWSTTGNQPQHF

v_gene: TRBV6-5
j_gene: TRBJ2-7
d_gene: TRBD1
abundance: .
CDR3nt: TGTGCCAGCAGCGGGCAGGGGGTAGGCGAGCAGTACTTC
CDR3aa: CASSGQGVGEQYF

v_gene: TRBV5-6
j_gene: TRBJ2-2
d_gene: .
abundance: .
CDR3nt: TGTGCCAGCAGCTTGTGGACATCCATCACGTACACCGGGGAGCTGTTTTTT
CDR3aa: CASSLWTSITYTGELFF

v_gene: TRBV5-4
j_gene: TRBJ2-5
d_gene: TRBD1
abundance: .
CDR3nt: TGTGCCAGCAGCTTGGGGGGACAGGGGGTGGAGACCCAGTACTTC
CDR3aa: CASSLGGQGVETQYF

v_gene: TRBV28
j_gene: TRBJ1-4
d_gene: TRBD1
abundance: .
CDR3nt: TGTGCCAGCAGCAAGGACAGGGTGGTAGCAAAACTGTTTTTT
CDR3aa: CASSKDRVVAKLFF

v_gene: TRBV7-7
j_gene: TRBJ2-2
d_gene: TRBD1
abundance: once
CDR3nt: TGTGCTAGCAGCACGGGACAGGGCTCCGGGGAGCTGTTTTTT
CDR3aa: CASSTGQGSGELFF

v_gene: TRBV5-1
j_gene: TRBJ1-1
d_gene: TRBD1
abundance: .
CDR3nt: TGCGCCAGCAGCCGAGCGGCACAGGGGGCGAACACTGAAGCTTTCTTT
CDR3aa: CASSRAAQGANTEAFF

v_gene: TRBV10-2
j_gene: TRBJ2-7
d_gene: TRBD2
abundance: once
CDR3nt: TGCGCCAGCGGAGTGACTAGCGGGGAGGTATACTACGAGCAGTACTTC
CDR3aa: CASGVTSGEVYYEQYF

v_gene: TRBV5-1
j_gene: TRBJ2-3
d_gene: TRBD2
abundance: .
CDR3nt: TGCGCCAGCAGCCCAGGACCAGTCTCGGGAGGTCCAGATACGCAGTATTTT
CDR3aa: CASSPGPVSGGPDTQYF

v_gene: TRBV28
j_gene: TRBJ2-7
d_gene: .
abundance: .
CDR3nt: TGTGCCAGCAGTTTAGAACGCCGACGGTTGGACTTC
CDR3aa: CASSLERRRLDF

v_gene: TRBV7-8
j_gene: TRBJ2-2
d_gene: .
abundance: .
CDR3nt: TGTGCCAACTTCCGGGACACGGTCGGGCCAGCGAACACCGGGGAGCTGTTTTTT
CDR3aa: CANFRDTVGPANTGELFF

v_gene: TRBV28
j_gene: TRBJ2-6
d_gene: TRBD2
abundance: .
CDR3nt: TGTGCCAGCAGTCCCGCAGGACTAGCGGGACCTGGGGCCAACGTCCTGACTTTC
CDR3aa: CASSPAGLAGPGANVLTF

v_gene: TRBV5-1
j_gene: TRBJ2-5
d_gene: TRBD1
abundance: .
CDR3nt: TGCGCCAGCAGCAACCGGGACAGGGGGCAAGAGACCCAGTACTTC
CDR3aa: CASSNRDRGQETQYF

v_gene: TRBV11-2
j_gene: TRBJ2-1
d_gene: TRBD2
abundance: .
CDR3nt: TGTGCCAGCAGCTTAGGGAGCGGGAGAAGGAACAATGAGCAGTTCTTC
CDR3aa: CASSLGSGRRNNEQFF

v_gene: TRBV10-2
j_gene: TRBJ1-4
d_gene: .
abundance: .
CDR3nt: TGCGCCAGCAGAGTACAGGGAGATATATCAACTAATGAAAAACTGTTTTTT
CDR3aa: CASRVQGDISTNEKLFF

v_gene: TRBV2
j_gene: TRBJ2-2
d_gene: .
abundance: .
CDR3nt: TGTGCCAGCAGTCCACAGGGTTACTCGGCCGGGGAGCTGTTTTTT
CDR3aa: CASSPQGYSAGELFF

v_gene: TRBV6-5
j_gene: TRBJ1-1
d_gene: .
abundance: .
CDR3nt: TGTGCCAGCAGTTACTCTCGGGAGCGGAACACTGAAGCTTTCTTT
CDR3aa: CASSYSRERNTEAFF

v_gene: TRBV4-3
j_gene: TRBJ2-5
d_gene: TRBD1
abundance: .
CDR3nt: TGCGCCAGCAGCCTAGGAAGGACAGGGGAGACCCAGTACTTC
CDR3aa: CASSLGRTGETQYF

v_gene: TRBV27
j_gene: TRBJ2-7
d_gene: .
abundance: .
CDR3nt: TGTGCCAGCAGTTTTCTAGGGTCCTACGAGCAGTACTTC
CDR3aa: CASSFLGSYEQYF

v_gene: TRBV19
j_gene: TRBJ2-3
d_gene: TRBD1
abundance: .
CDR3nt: TGTGCCAGTAGTCCGGGACAGGTTCCGGGAGATACGCAGTATTTT
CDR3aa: CASSPGQVPGDTQYF

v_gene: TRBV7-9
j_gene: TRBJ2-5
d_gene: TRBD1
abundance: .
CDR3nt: TGTGCCAGCAGCTTAGGACAGGGGGCTGGGACCCAGTACTTC
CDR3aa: CASSLGQGAGTQYF

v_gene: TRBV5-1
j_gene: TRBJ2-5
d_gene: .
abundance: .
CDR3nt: TGCGCCAGCAGCCAGGGGACCACTCGGGAGACCCAGTACTTC
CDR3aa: CASSQGTTRETQYF

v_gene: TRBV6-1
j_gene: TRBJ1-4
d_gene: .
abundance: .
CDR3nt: TGTGCCAGCAGTGATCCCACAGGAATAGCGGAAAAACTGTTTTTT
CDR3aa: CASSDPTGIAEKLFF

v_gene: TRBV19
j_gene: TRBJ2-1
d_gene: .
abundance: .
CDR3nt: TGTGCCAGTAGCCCCAAGTGGGGGGCACAGTTCTTC
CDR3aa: CASSPKWGAQFF

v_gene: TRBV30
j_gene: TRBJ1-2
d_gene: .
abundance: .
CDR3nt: TGTGCCTGGGGGAGAATCTATGGCTACACCTTC
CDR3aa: CAWGRIYGYTF

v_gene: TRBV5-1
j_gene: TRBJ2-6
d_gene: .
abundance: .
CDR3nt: TGCGCCAGCAGCCTACGTACTTACAGGGAAAGCTCTGGGGCCAACGTCCTGACTTTC
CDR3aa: CASSLRTYRESSGANVLTF

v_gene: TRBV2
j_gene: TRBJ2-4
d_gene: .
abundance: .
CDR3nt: TGTGCCAGGGTTCACTTTCGACTAGCCAAAAACATTCAGTACTTC
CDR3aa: CARVHFRLAKNIQYF

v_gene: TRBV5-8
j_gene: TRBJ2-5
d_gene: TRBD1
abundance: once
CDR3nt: TGTGCCAGCAGCCCGGGACAGGGGGCATATGGGGCCCAGTACTTC
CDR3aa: CASSPGQGAYGAQYF

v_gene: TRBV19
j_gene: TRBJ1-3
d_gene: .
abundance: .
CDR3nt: TGTGCCAGTAGCCCTGACAGCGGCCAAAGGACCATATATTTT
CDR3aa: CASSPDSGQRTIYF

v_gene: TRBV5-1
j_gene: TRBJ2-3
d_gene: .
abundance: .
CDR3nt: TGCGCCAGCAGCTTCGTCCCTAGGGCAGATACGCAGTATTTT
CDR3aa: CASSFVPRADTQYF

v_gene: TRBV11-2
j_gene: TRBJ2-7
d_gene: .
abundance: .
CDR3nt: TGTGCCAGCAGCTCAGCTGCGGACTCCTACGAGCAGTACTTC
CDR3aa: CASSSAADSYEQYF

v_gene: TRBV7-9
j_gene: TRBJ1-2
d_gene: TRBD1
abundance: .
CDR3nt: TGTGCCAGCAGCTTGGGACAGGGGTGGGCTGGCTACACCTTC
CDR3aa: CASSLGQGWAGYTF

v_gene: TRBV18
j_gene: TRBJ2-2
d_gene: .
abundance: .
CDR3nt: TGTGCCAGCTCACCTCAACAGGGCCGAGAGAACACCGGGGAGCTGTTTTTT
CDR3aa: CASSPQQGRENTGELFF

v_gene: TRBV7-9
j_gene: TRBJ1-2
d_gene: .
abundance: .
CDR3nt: TGTGCCAGCAGCGGCGGCCAAGATGGCTACACCTTC
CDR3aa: CASSGGQDGYTF

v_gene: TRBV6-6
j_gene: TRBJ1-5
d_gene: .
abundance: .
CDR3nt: TGTGCCAGCAGCCCTGGCAGGGCCCTTCGGAAGCCCCAGCATTTT
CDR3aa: CASSPGRALRKPQHF

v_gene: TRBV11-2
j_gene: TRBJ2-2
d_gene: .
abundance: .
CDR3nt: TGTGCCAGCAGCTTCGGGGCCACCGGGGAGCTGTTTTTT
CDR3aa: CASSFGATGELFF

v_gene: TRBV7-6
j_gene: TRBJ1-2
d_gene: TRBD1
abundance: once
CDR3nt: TGTGCCAGCAGCCCAAGACAGGGGTTCGGTGGCTACACCTTC
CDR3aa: CASSPRQGFGGYTF

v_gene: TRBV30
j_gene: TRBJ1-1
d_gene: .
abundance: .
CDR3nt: TGTGCCTGGAGTGTACTCCACATGAACACTGAAGCTTTCTTT
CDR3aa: CAWSVLHMNTEAFF

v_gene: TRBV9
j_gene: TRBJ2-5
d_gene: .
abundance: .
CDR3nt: TGTGCCAGCAGCGTATATGCGGGGCTGGAGACCCAGTACTTC
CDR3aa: CASSVYAGLETQYF

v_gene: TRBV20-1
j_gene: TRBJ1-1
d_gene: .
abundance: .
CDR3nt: TGCAGTGCTAGACAGGGGTATGAAGCTTTCTTT
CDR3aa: CSARQGYEAFF

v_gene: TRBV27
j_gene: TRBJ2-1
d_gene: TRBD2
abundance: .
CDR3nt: TGTGCCAGCAGACCCCTAGCGGGGGGAATCAATGAGCAGTTCTTC
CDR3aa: CASRPLAGGINEQFF

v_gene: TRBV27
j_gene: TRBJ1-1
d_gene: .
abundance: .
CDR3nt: TGTGCCAGCAGCTTACAGGGTGGCACTGAAGCTTTCTTT
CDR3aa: CASSLQGGTEAFF

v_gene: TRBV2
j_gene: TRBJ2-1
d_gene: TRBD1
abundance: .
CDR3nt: TGTGCCAGCAGTGGGGACAGTCCTGAGCAGTTCTTC
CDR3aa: CASSGDSPEQFF

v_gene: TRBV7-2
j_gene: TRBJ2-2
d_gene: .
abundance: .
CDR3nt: TGTGCCAGCAGCCAGAGATCGCCGGCCGGGGAGCTGTTTTTT
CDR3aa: CASSQRSPAGELFF

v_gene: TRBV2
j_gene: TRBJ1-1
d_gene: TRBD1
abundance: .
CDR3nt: TGTGCCAGCAGTGGGGAGACAGGGGGGTGGACTGAAGCTTTCTTT
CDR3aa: CASSGETGGWTEAFF

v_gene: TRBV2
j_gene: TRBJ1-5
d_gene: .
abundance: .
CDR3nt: TGTGCCAGCAGTAACAGGGTTTCTCACCAGCCCCAGCATTTT
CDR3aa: CASSNRVSHQPQHF

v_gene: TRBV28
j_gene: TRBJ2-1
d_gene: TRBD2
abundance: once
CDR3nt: TGTGCCAGCACCAAGACTAGCGGGAGGGTCAATGAGCAGTTCTTC
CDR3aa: CASTKTSGRVNEQFF

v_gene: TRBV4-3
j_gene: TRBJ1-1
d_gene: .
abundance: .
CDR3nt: TGCGCCAGCAGCCTGGGGTTGGGCACTGAAGCTTTCTTT
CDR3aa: CASSLGLGTEAFF

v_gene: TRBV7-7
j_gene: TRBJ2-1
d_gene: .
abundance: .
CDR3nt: TGTGCTAGCAGCCATGGACGGTCCAATGAGCAGTTCTTC
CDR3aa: CASSHGRSNEQFF

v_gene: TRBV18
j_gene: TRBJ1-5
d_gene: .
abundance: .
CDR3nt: TGTGCCAGCTCACCGGGACTTATGGGTAATCAGCCCCAGCATTTT
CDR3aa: CASSPGLMGNQPQHF

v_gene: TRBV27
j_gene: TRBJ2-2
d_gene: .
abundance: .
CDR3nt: TGTGCCAGCAGACAAACTAGCACCGGGGAGCTGTTTTTT
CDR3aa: CASRQTSTGELFF

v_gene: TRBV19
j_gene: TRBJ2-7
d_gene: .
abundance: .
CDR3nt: TGTGCCAGTAGTATGTCCGGAGGGGCGCCGACCCAGCAGTACTTC
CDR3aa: CASSMSGGAPTQQYF

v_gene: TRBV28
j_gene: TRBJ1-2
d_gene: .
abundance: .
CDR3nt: TGTGCCAGCAGCCCGGACAGCCACTATGGCTACACCTTC
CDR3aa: CASSPDSHYGYTF